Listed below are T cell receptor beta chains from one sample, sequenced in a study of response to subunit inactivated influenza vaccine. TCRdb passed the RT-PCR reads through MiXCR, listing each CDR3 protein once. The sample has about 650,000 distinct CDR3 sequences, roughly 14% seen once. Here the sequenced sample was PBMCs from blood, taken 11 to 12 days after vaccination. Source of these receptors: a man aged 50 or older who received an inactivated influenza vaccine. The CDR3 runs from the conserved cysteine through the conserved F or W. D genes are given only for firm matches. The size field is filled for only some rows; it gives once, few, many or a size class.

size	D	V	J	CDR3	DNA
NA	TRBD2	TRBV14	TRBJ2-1	CASSPRRGLAGTLDEQFF	TGTGCCAGCAGCCCTCGGAGAGGACTAGCGGGGACCTTAGATGAGCAGTTCTTC
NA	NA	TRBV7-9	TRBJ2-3	CASSGGTPSDTQYF	TGTGCCAGCAGCGGAGGGACTCCGTCGGATACGCAGTATTTT
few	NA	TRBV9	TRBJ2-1	CASSVAAAASPYNEQFF	TGTGCCAGCAGCGTAGCGGCAGCCGCGAGCCCCTACAATGAGCAGTTCTTC
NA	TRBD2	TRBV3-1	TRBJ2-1	CASSQFSGGNEQFF	TGTGCCAGCAGCCAATTTAGCGGGGGAAATGAGCAGTTCTTC
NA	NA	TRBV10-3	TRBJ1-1	CAISDTETHTEAFF	TGTGCCATCAGTGATACAGAGACCCACACTGAAGCTTTCTTT
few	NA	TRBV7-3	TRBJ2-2	CASSLFGGVGTGELFF	TGTGCCAGCAGCTTATTTGGAGGGGTTGGCACCGGGGAGCTGTTTTTT
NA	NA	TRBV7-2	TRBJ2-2	CASSFPTWGTGELFF	TGTGCCAGCAGCTTCCCTACTTGGGGGACCGGGGAGCTGTTTTTT
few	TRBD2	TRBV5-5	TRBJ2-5	CASSLAGTSQPGAQYF	TGTGCCAGCAGCTTGGCCGGGACTAGCCAACCAGGGGCCCAGTACTTC
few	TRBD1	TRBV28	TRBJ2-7	CASSLADREGEQYF	TGTGCCAGCAGTTTAGCGGACAGGGAAGGGGAGCAGTACTTC
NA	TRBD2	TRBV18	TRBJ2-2	CASSPTSGGNTGELFF	TGTGCCAGCTCACCAACCAGCGGGGGGAACACCGGGGAGCTGTTTTTT
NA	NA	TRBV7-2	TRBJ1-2	CDSSLDGGLRGGYTF	TGTGACAGCAGCTTAGATGGGGGGCTTAGGGGTGGCTACACCTTC
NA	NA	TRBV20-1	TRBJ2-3	CSARDAGTSTDTQYF	TGCAGTGCTAGAGACGCCGGGACAAGCACAGATACGCAGTATTTT
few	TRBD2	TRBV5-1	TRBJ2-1	CASSLASGRAFYNEQFF	TGCGCCAGCAGCTTGGCTAGCGGGAGGGCCTTCTACAATGAGCAGTTCTTC
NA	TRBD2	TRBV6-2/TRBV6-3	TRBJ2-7	CASSYGLAPYEQYF	TGTGCCAGCAGCTACGGACTAGCCCCCTACGAGCAGTACTTC
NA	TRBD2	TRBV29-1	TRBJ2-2	CSVGLGGELFF	TGCAGCGTCGGACTAGGCGGGGAGCTGTTTTTT
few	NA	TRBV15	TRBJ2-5	CATSRDRSGGGETQYF	TGTGCCACCAGCAGAGATAGGAGCGGCGGCGGAGAGACCCAGTACTTC
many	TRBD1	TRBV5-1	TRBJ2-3	CASSSGTAYLASTDTQYF	TGCGCCAGCAGTTCCGGGACAGCTTACCTCGCTAGCACAGATACGCAGTATTTT
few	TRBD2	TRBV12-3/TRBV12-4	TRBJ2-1	CASSPTHRGERVQFF	TGTGCCAGCAGTCCCACCCACCGGGGGGAAAGGGTGCAGTTCTTC
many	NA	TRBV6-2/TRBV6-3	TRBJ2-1	CASSSADKQFF	TGTGCCAGCAGTTCTGCTGATAAGCAGTTCTTC
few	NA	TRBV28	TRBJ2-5	CASSLGSRRETQYF	TGTGCCAGCAGTTTAGGGTCTAGGAGGGAGACCCAGTACTTC
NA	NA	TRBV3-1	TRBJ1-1	CASSQRPPEAFF	TGTGCCAGCAGCCAAAGGCCCCCTGAAGCTTTCTTT
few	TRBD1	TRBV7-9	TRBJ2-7	CASSADRDRRTYEQYF	TGTGCCAGCAGCGCCGACCGGGACAGAAGAACCTACGAGCAGTACTTC
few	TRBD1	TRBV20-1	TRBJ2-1	CSAKTGYNEQFF	TGCAGTGCCAAGACAGGGTACAATGAGCAGTTCTTC
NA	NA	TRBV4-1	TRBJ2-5	CASSQTWVGETQYF	TGCGCCAGCAGCCAAACCTGGGTCGGAGAGACCCAGTACTTC
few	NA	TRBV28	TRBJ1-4	CASSSPPADEKLFF	TGTGCCAGCAGTTCCCCACCGGCTGATGAAAAACTGTTTTTT
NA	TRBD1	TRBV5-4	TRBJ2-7	CASSLFPRGHHEQYF	TGTGCCAGCAGCTTGTTCCCCAGGGGGCACCACGAGCAGTACTTC
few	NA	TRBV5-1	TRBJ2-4	CASSLEGPNIQYF	TGCGCCAGCAGTTTGGAGGGACCAAACATTCAGTACTTC
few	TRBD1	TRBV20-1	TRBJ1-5	CSARGTGGQQPQHF	TGCAGTGCTAGAGGGACAGGGGGCCAACAGCCCCAGCATTTT
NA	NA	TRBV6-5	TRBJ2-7	CASSPTRGESYEQYF	TGTGCCAGCAGCCCTACTCGAGGGGAATCCTACGAGCAGTACTTC
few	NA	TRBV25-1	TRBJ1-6	CASSEQGTYSPLHF	TGTGCCAGCAGTGAACAGGGGACCTATTCACCCCTCCACTTT
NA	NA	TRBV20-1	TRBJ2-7	CSAHTPVSSYEQYF	TGCAGTGCTCACACCCCGGTTAGCTCCTACGAGCAGTACTTC
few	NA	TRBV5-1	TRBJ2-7	CASSLDQGSVEQYF	TGCGCCAGCAGCTTGGATCAGGGATCGGTCGAGCAGTACTTC
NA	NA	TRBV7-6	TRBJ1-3	CASSSGGYGPGNTIYF	TGTGCCAGCAGCTCGGGGGGGTACGGGCCTGGAAACACCATATATTTT
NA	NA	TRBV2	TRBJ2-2	CASSEDRAKTGELFF	TGTGCCAGCAGTGAAGACAGGGCGAAAACCGGGGAGCTGTTTTTT